The T cell receptor (beta chain) described here comes from a study of CD8+ T cells in alopecia areata (dated by TCRdb to the late 2010s). Regarding the complete study: Treated patients were enrolled in an open-label pilot trial of oral tofacitinib at 5 to 10 mg twice daily for moderate-to-severe alopecia areata. RNA was extracted with the PAXgene miRNA kit for fixed scalp, the miRNeasy kit for PBMCs, and the RNeasy kit for mouse skin. TCRbeta CDR3 regions were amplified by immunoSEQ multiplex PCR with 35 Vbeta forward and 13 Jbeta reverse primers. In humans, TCRbeta sequencing was performed on scalp tissue and on sorted CD4+ and CD8+ peripheral blood T cells from healthy controls and from patients with patchy or totalis/universalis alopecia areata. Clonality in the scalp was compared among normal scalp (n=4), patchy alopecia areata scalp (n=8), and alopecia totalis/universalis scalp (n=8). The study used high-throughput TCRbeta sequencing to examine T cell clonal expansion in alopecia areata, in both the C3H/HeJ mouse model and human patients. Tofacitinib was administered for 6 to 18 months, and 6 months of follow-up off drug were then conducted to assess delayed response and recurrence. The SALT score, which quantifies the percentage of affected scalp surface area, was used to measure disease severity in treated patients. Patients on tofacitinib were biopsied at baseline and after 4 and 24 weeks of treatment, and several of the patients also had a later scalp biopsy. Findings and caveats that apply to the study as a whole: During tofacitinib treatment, many expanded lesional clones remained in scalp and blood, and this persistence may partly explain relapse after treatment is stopped. Shared TCR sequences between patients were less evident than in mice, which may be partly attributable to HLA diversity in the patient population. Tofacitinib significantly decreased scalp clonality and the number of expanded CD8+ clones among the top 100 scalp clones. Compared with normal scalp, lesional scalp, particularly in alopecia totalis/universalis, had higher clonality and more expanded CD8+ clones, which suggests antigenic drive. Because the treated cohort was small and had just a single nonresponder, larger studies are needed to establish links between baseline CD8+ expansion and response. Resident alphabeta T cells in normal human skin are also sequenced, complicating scalp TCR repertoire analysis, unlike mouse skin dominated by gammadelta T cells.

Notes on this clone: Its antigen is unknown. Base qualities are not at hand, and no much larger clone is one base apart.

The label giving this sample's treatment or condition can be read as: oral pan-JAK inhibitor, 5-10 mg twice daily. Lesional scalp punch biopsies and peripheral blood were collected from alopecia areata patients. PBMCs were isolated by density centrifugation and stained for CD3, CD4 and CD8, and CD4+ and CD8+ T cells were sorted on a FACSAria. Library creation used the immunoSEQ multiplex PCR assay. For TCR sequencing, RNA was extracted from every sample and reverse transcribed into cDNA to serve as template. First-strand cDNA was synthesized using SuperScript III with a 2:1 mix of oligo-dT and random hexamers. A synthetic immune receptor repertoire was used to gauge amplification bias, and whatever bias remained was removed computationally. The study's processing was this. Raw reads were preprocessed to remove errors, and CDR3 was defined by IMGT conventions from the conserved cysteine to phenylalanine. Clonality was computed by normalizing Shannon entropy by log2 of the number of productive unique TCRs and subtracting the result from 1. Whether each scalp clone was CD4 or CD8 was inferred by checking scalp TCRbeta sequences against the CD4 and CD8 repertoires from sorted blood. The table comes from immuneACCESS by way of TCRdb, which keeps in-frame sequences with V and J called. Part of the clones is missing from these tables; in studies checked, under half for an unresolved V gene and the rest for unknown reasons. Clone size and the V and J calls come from that table; the DNA yielded D and trimming. This sample is represented by around 190,000 clones; 64% of them were singletons. The top ten constitute 1.3% of the sample.

Via the germline V gene, CDR1 is SQVTM and CDR2 ANQGSEA. Trimming removed 4 bases from V and 5 bases from J, leaving 11 bases between the germline ends. The CDR3 starts with the cysteine, ends with the phenylalanine, and has 12 residues. Just the 36-base CDR3 DNA is kept, in frame starting at base 1. The chain links TRBV29-1 with TRBJ1-2; matching of 5 bases hints at TRBD1 as the D gene. The clonotype comes from a human donor with alopecia areata. Sequencing was performed on CD4+ T cells sorted from blood, taken at approximately week 50, from a patient treated with tofacitinib. This receptor carries the CDR3 CSVGGATYGYTF. The DNA sequence is given as TGCAGCGTTGGAGGGGCCACTTATGGCTACACCTTC.